A few counts support the clone carrying this T cell receptor beta chain. The data stem from a study of blood T cell repertoires in COVID-19. In the study overall: The United States, Italy and Spain provided the acute and convalescent COVID-19 samples. The analysed material was cDNA or gDNA that came from T cells, B-cell-depleted T cells, or PBMCs.

As processed by the authors: Reference gene primer amplification in the assay estimated nucleated cell counts. TCRdb's copy holds only in-frame clones and misses some; the assay was immunoSEQ multiplex PCR. V and J calls and clone size are those listed in that table; D and trimming were worked out from the DNA. This sample has more than 150,000 clones; approximately 86% occur once, and the top ten carry roughly 7%. The source is a man aged 50 to 60 with active or convalescent COVID-19. Source material: peripheral blood.

In DNA form, the CDR3 reads TGTGCCAGCAGTCAACCTGGCCCGGGACAGGGTAACACCGGGGAGCTGTTTTTT. Protein sequence: CASSQPGPGQGNTGELFF. The gene calls are TRBV7-6 and TRBJ2-2; 9 bases match TRBD1. The CDR3 sequence is 18 residues long. Trimming removed 6 bases from V and 2 bases from J; junction bases left unmatched: 13. CDR1 and CDR2 (germline): SGHVS, FNYEAQ.